Each of the 17 T cell receptor beta chains below was sequenced from the same sample in a study of regulatory T cells in long-lasting Graves disease. Researchers made TCR beta libraries by using iRepertoire HTBI primers and running Arm-PCR on CDR3 regions. Each CDR3 protein is one row after TCRdb ran MiXCR on the multiplex PCR reads. The sample holds hundreds of thousands of distinct CDR3 sequences, approximately 16% seen once. Time point here: newly diagnosed GD, antithyroid drugs for less than 3 months. TCR sequences were obtained from RNA taken from PBMCs. Separately, the same data were catalogued under a study of T cells in Graves' hyperthyroidism and ophthalmopathy.

Sample: peripheral blood mononuclear cells (PBMCs), taken at new diagnosis, from a patient treated with antithyroid drugs. These receptors all stem from a woman aged 40 to 65 with Graves disease.

To note about this clonotype: This could be a read error, since a much larger clone is one nucleotide away. The V gene is TRBV5-5, the J gene TRBJ2-3, with TRBD1 matching over 7 bases. Germline V gene lookup returns CDR1 SGHKS and CDR2 YYEKEE (reference sequence). V shed 4 bases and J 6 bases; nucleotides not matched to a gene: 14. There are 16 residues in the CDR3. CDR3 bases: TGTGCCAGCAGCCCGGCAGGGACAGCACGAGGGGATACGCAGTATTTT. Protein product: CASSPAGTARGDTQYF. Filled out from reference TRBV5-5 and TRBJ2-3, the complete variable domain reads DAGVTQSPTHLIKTRGQQVTLRCSPISGHKSVSWYQQVLGQGPQFIFQYYEKEERGRGNFPDRFSARQFPNYSSELNVNALLLGDSALYLCASSPAGTARGDTQYFGPGTRLTVL.

The chain employs TRBV2 and TRBJ1-5, with TRBD1 identical over 7 bases. V trimming: 6 bases; J trimming: 3 bases; junction bases outside the gene matches: 8. There are 15 residues in the CDR3. Germline values: CDR1 SNHLY, CDR2 FYNNEI. CDR3 nucleotide sequence: TGTGCCAGCAGAAGGGACAGCGAAATCAATCAGCCCCAGCATTTT. Translated, it gives CASRRDSEINQPQHF.

The table lists this clonotype with many counts. This chain connects TRBV5-1 to TRBJ2-1; 12 nucleotides agree with TRBD2. Germline V gene data show CDR1 as SGHRS and CDR2 as YFSETQ. J was trimmed by 10 bases and V by 1 base; bases with no gene match: 3. The CDR3 contains 14 residues. DNA of the CDR3: TGCGCCAGCAGCTTGTCTAGCGGGGGGGTCGAGCAGTTCTTC. This sequence encodes CASSLSSGGVEQFF.

The V and J genes are TRBV12-5 and TRBJ1-5; 12 nucleotides match TRBD1. Germline V gives CDR1 LGHNT, CDR2 FRNRAP. The CDR3 runs to 17 residues. V was clipped by 3 bases and J by 2 bases; unmatched bases: 5. The chain's CDR3 is CASGFGDRGLRNQPQHF. The DNA of the CDR3 is TGTGCTAGTGGTTTTGGGGACAGGGGGCTTCGCAATCAGCCCCAGCATTTT.

The rearrangement links TRBV19 to TRBJ2-1, with D maybe TRBD2 (6 bases). V lost 1 base and J 12 bases, leaving 22 bases between the germline ends. CDR3 length equals 16 residues. Germline V lookup: CDR1 LNHDA, CDR2 SQIVND (reference sequence). The CDR3 region is CASSIAGGAGSSGQFF. In nucleotides, the CDR3 is TGTGCCAGTAGTATAGCCGGAGGGGCGGGGTCTTCCGGGCAGTTCTTC.

This clonotype was seen a few times. This chain uses TRBV5-1 with TRBJ2-5, with a tentative D call TRBD1 (6 bases). The germline V gene has CDR1 SGHRS and CDR2 YFSETQ. The CDR3 has 14 amino acids. Trimming removed 4 bases at V and 1 base at J, with 11 bases between. Here the CDR3 reads CASSTQGIQETQYF. DNA for the CDR3: TGCGCCAGCAGCACTCAGGGGATCCAAGAGACCCAGTACTTC.

In this sample, this clonotype turned up a few times. The CDR3 DNA is TGTGCCAGCAGCTTCGCCGGGACAGGGGTTCAGCCCCAGCATTTT. It specifies CASSFAGTGVQPQHF. V and J are TRBV7-8 and TRBJ1-5, with 10 bases aligning to TRBD1. The CDR3 is made up of 15 amino acids. Germline V lookup: CDR1 SGHVS, CDR2 FQNEAQ. J was trimmed by 6 bases and V by 3 bases; bases with no gene match: 5.

The chain is built from TRBV24-1 and TRBJ1-2, with D possibly TRBD1 on 5 matching bases. This CDR3 has 11 amino acids. Per the germline V gene, CDR1 is KGHDR and CDR2 is SFDVKD. Trimming cost V 10 bases and J 2 bases, with 7 bases left between them. The CDR3, as DNA: TGTGCCACATGGGGGAACTATGGCTACACCTTC. It specifies CATWGNYGYTF.

The V gene is TRBV19, the J gene TRBJ2-5; D is ambiguous. Germline V gene sequence: CDR1 LNHDA, CDR2 SQIVND (reference sequence). Trimming took off 2 bases at V and 7 bases at J, with 11 bases between the two ends. The CDR3 totals 13 residues. The CDR3 sequence is CASSIKPDGTQYF. DNA of the CDR3: TGTGCCAGTAGTATAAAGCCGGACGGGACCCAGTACTTC.

This clonotype came up many times. The chain has TRBV27 and TRBJ2-7; D possibly matches TRBD1 or TRBD2 (5 bases each). CDR3 length: 16 residues. The V end lost 5 bases, the J end lost 0 bases, and 17 bases lay between the germline ends. The V gene's germline CDR1 is MNHEY and CDR2 SMNVEV (reference sequence). This chain's CDR3 is CASSPITWGSSYEQYF. The DNA for the CDR3 is TGTGCCAGCAGTCCGATCACATGGGGGAGCTCCTACGAGCAGTACTTC.

About this clonotype: A much larger clonotype is one base distant, so this may be a read error. The chain joins TRBV30 to TRBJ2-7; a possible D gene is TRBD2 (6 bases). The CDR3 loop spans 12 amino acids. CDR1 is GTSNPN, CDR2 SVGIG, per germline (reference sequence). CDR3 sequence (DNA): TGTGCCTGGAAAAGGACTACTACGAATCAGCACTTC. As protein: CAWKRTTTNQHF.

This clonotype turned up a few times. The V call is TRBV12-3 or TRBV12-4, the J call TRBJ2-1; D remains ambiguous. The better agreement between TRBJ2-5 and the DNA end casts doubt on the J call. The CDR3 runs to 14 residues. The DNA for the CDR3 is TGTGCCAGCAGACTAACGGGCCAACAAGAGACCCAGTACTTC. Protein product: CASRLTGQQETQYF.

This clonotype was recorded a few times. The J gene is TRBJ2-1, the V gene TRBV5-1, with a weak D call TRBD1 (6 bases). The germline V gene has CDR1 SGHRS and CDR2 YFSETQ. This CDR3 has 16 residues. V gave up 0 bases and J gave up 0 bases, with 10 bases separating them. CDR3 loop: CASSLGQGSSYNEQFF. The CDR3 DNA is TGCGCCAGCAGCTTGGGGCAGGGGTCCTCCTACAATGAGCAGTTCTTC.

The J gene is TRBJ1-1, the V gene TRBV20-1, with D unresolved. V was clipped by 8 bases and J by 4 bases, with 17 bases between them. Germline CDR1 and CDR2: DFQATT and SNEGSKA (reference sequence). This CDR3 contains 13 residues. This CDR3 is CSFKSGLGTEAFF. The CDR3 DNA reads as TGCAGTTTTAAGTCGGGTTTGGGCACTGAAGCTTTCTTT.

Regarding this clonotype: A clone one base away is much larger, so this may be a read error. The chain has TRBV4-1 and TRBJ2-5; the D gene is possibly TRBD2 (6 bases). Per the germline V gene, CDR1 is MGHRA and CDR2 is YSYEKL. This CDR3 has 14 amino acids. CDR3 amino acids: CASSQGGAGETQYF. In nucleotides, the CDR3 is TGTGCCAGCAGCCAAGGAGGGGCCGGAGAGACCCAGTACTTC.

The V and J genes are TRBV7-2 and TRBJ2-3; no definite D call. The CDR3 extends over 17 amino acids. V dropped 2 bases and J dropped 1 base, with 16 bases sitting between them. Germline loops: CDR1 SGHTA, CDR2 FQGNSA. CDR3 protein: CASSLRFGSRGTDTQYF. In nucleotides, the CDR3 is TGTGCCAGCAGCTTACGGTTTGGATCTCGGGGCACAGATACGCAGTATTTT.

This clonotype appeared many times. J is TRBJ1-2 and V is TRBV2; D is possibly TRBD1 (5 bases). The germline V and J ends were trimmed by 4 bases and 2 bases, with 8 bases remaining between them. The germline V gene encodes CDR1 SNHLY and CDR2 FYNNEI. CDR3 length: 13 amino acids. CDR3 sequence reads: CASSAQGNYGYTF. In DNA form, the CDR3 reads TGTGCCAGCAGTGCTCAGGGCAACTATGGCTACACCTTC.